This entry features one T cell receptor beta chain sequence. Original analysis: Reference gene primer amplification gave estimated nucleated cell counts. TCRdb keeps only in-frame clones here, not all; method: immunoSEQ multiplex PCR. That table supplies the V and J calls and clone size; D and trimming were determined from the DNA. The sample records about 130,000 clones, around 81% being singletons. The CDR3 is 14 amino acids. Trimming removed 1 base from V and 5 bases from J, with 8 bases in between. From germline, CDR1 is MGHDK and CDR2 SYGVNS. This record belongs to a study of blood T cell repertoires in COVID-19.

The sequenced sample was peripheral blood. The chain links TRBV25-1 to TRBJ1-4; TRBD1 is a possible D gene (5 bases). The receptor's source is a man aged 55 to 70 with acute or convalescent COVID-19. CDR3 loop: CASSESRGNEKLFF. The DNA of the CDR3 is TGTGCCAGCAGTGAATCTCGGGGGAATGAAAAACTGTTTTTT.